Below are 28 T cell receptor beta chains sequenced from a single sample in a study of molecular identifiers for immune sequencing clone quantification. Using its own MiXCR run on the PCR reads, TCRdb lists one record per CDR3 protein. The table records over 50,000 distinct CDR3 sequences, about a third of them present only once. Input material: naive CD8+ T cells from blood, with Jurkat cell RNA spiked in. Stated subset: FACS-sorted CD8+CD4-CCR7+CD45RA+ naive T cells. Source of these receptors: a human donor in good health. Some libraries in this study had Jurkat cell RNA spiked in.

At least ten counts were recorded for this clonotype. The CDR3: CASSLWQRTEAFF. In nucleotides, the CDR3 is TGTGCCAGCAGCTTGTGGCAGCGCACTGAAGCTTTCTTT. The chain has TRBV13 and TRBJ1-1, with D hard to call. Germline V CDR1 and CDR2: PRHDT, FYEKMQ (reference sequence). Trimming pared 3 bases from V and 4 bases from J, leaving 9 bases between. The CDR3 spans 13 residues. Filled out from reference TRBV13 and TRBJ1-1, the complete variable domain reads AAGVIQSPRHLIKEKRETATLKCYPIPRHDTVYWYQQGPGQDPQFLISFYEKMQSDKGSIPDRFSAQQFSDYHSELNMSSLELGDSALYFCASSLWQRTEAFFGQGTRLTVV.

The genes are TRBV4-3 and TRBJ1-5; D not certain. The CDR3 is made up of 15 amino acids. CDR1 LGHNA and CDR2 YSLEER come from the germline V gene. Trimming took off 0 bases at V and 0 bases at J, with 6 bases between the two ends. CDR3 sequence (DNA): TGCGCCAGCAGCCAAGAGGGGAGTAGCAATCAGCCCCAGCATTTT. The encoded protein is CASSQEGSSNQPQHF.

The genes are TRBV2 and TRBJ2-5; 8 bases match TRBD2. Germline loops: CDR1 SNHLY, CDR2 FYNNEI. The CDR3 has 16 residues. J gave up 3 bases and V 2 bases, and 8 bases lay outside the gene matches. The CDR3 DNA sequence: TGTGCCAGCAGTGAATACGGTAGCGGGGTAAAAGAGACCCAGTACTTC. It translates to CASSEYGSGVKETQYF.

The gene calls are TRBV27 and TRBJ2-3, with 10 positions matching TRBD2. V was pared by 4 bases and J by 2 bases, with 9 bases of the junction left unmatched. The germline CDR1 and CDR2 sequences are MNHEY and SMNVEV (reference sequence). This CDR3 has 17 residues. The CDR3 loop is CASSYLTSGYDTDTQYF. CDR3 DNA: TGTGCCAGCAGTTACTTGACTAGCGGGTATGACACAGATACGCAGTATTTT.

On this clonotype: This could be a read error, since a much larger clone is one nucleotide away. V gene TRBV5-6 combines with J gene TRBJ2-7; D is unclear. The CDR3 spans 11 residues. Germline V CDR1 and CDR2: SGHDT, YYEEEE. DNA for the CDR3: TGTGCCAGCTCCTTCGGGCCCGAGCGGTACTTC. This gives the protein CASSFGPERYF.

On this clonotype itself: A clone one base away is much larger, so this may be a read error. The CDR3 does not close with the conserved phenylalanine or tryptophan, likely indicating a read error. V usage is TRBV7-2 and J usage is TRBJ2-7, with unresolved D. The CDR3 spans 11 residues. V dropped 5 bases and J dropped 5 bases, with 7 bases sitting between them. In germline, CDR1 is SGHTA, CDR2 FQGNSA. The CDR3 DNA follows: TGTGCCAGCAGCCCATCGGACGAGCAGTACCTC. Encoded protein: CASSPSDEQYL.

This sequence joins TRBV20-1 and TRBJ2-2; D is possibly TRBD2 (6 bases). The CDR3 totals 15 residues. The V end was cut by 4 bases, the J end by 3 bases, with 15 bases between. The germline V gene has CDR1 DFQATT and CDR2 SNEGSKA (reference sequence). CDR3 in amino acids: CSANPTSLYTGELFF. DNA for the CDR3: TGCAGTGCTAACCCAACTAGCCTGTACACCGGGGAGCTGTTTTTT.

This clonotype was detected many times. J is TRBJ1-5 and V is TRBV28; 7 bases fit TRBD1. Germline CDR1 is MDHEN and CDR2 is SYDVKM. V shed 0 bases, J shed 6 bases, and the junction held 5 bases outside the gene matches. The CDR3 runs 15 residues. CDR3 loop: CASSLWIGGGQPQHF. The CDR3 nucleotides are TGTGCCAGCAGTTTATGGATAGGGGGCGGTCAGCCCCAGCATTTT. Together with reference TRBV28 and TRBJ1-5, the CDR3 gives the full variable domain: DVKVTQSSRYLVKRTGEKVFLECVQDMDHENMFWYRQDPGLGLRLIYFSYDVKMKEKGDIPEGYSVSREKKERFSLILESASTNQTSMYLCASSLWIGGGQPQHFGDGTRLSIL.

This clonotype occurred once. This chain uses TRBV20-1 with TRBJ2-2; D unclear. V was trimmed by 0 bases and J by 3 bases, leaving 8 bases between them. The CDR3 length is 14 residues. Germline-derived CDR1 and CDR2 are DFQATT and SNEGSKA (reference sequence). In nucleotides, the CDR3 is TGCAGTGCTAGAGATAGGATGTACACCGGGGAGCTGTTTTTT. Translated, it gives CSARDRMYTGELFF.

This clonotype was counted between two and nine times. The CDR3 region has the DNA TGTGCCAGCCAGGAGGGCCTAGCTAGCGGGAGGTACGAGCAGTACTTC. It encodes CASQEGLASGRYEQYF. The chain is built from TRBV6-5 and TRBJ2-7; TRBD2 matches at 11 bases. V was pared by 8 bases and J by 4 bases, with 13 bases of the junction left unmatched. This CDR3 contains 16 residues. CDR1 and CDR2 (germline): MNHEY, SVGAGI.

This clonotype was counted at least ten times. V and J are TRBV28 and TRBJ2-3, with D unresolved. The CDR3 sequence is 14 residues long. V lost 6 bases, J lost 5 bases, and 15 bases lay in between. Germline V gene sequence: CDR1 MDHEN, CDR2 SYDVKM. CDR3 amino acids: CASSTPAAEDTQYF. In nucleotides, the CDR3 is TGTGCCAGCAGCACCCCCGCCGCAGAAGATACGCAGTATTTT.

This clonotype was detected only a few times. The CDR3 protein is CASRPLASTTYEQYF. CDR3 DNA: TGTGCCAGCAGACCACTAGCGAGCACTACCTACGAGCAGTACTTC. This rearrangement joins TRBV6-5 to TRBJ2-7; 7 bases agree with TRBD2. The J segment lost 2 bases and the V segment lost 6 bases, leaving 10 bases of the junction unmatched. This CDR3 has 15 amino acids. Germline V CDR1 and CDR2: MNHEY, SVGAGI.

On this clonotype: The germline gene is not matched at one end of the junction; a read error may be the cause. CDR3 bases: TGTGCCAGCAGCTCTCGACAGATCACCGGGGAGCTGATTTTT. Protein sequence: CASSSRQITGELIF. The rearrangement joins TRBV7-6 to TRBJ2-2; D could derive from TRBD1 or TRBD2 (5 bases each). The CDR3 is made up of 14 amino acids. The germline gives CDR1 SGHVS, CDR2 FNYEAQ.

This clonotype occurred a few times. The chain has TRBV12-3 or TRBV12-4 and TRBJ1-4, with D perhaps TRBD1 (5 bases). Trimming took 5 bases from V and 8 from J, leaving 12 bases between them. The CDR3 covers 13 residues. The CDR3 nucleotides read TGTGCCAGCAGTCCTTGGGCAGGGGAAAAACTGTTTTTT. This translates into CASSPWAGEKLFF.

The V gene is TRBV28, the J gene TRBJ1-1; no definite D call. CDR1 and CDR2 from the germline V gene are MDHEN and SYDVKM. V dropped 3 bases and J dropped 4 bases, with 6 bases sitting between them. The CDR3 extends over 12 amino acids. The CDR3 reads CASSLVGTEAFF. As DNA, the CDR3 is TGTGCCAGCAGTTTGGTGGGCACTGAAGCTTTCTTT.

This chain joins TRBV7-9 and TRBJ2-1, with 9 bases matching TRBD1. Germline V gives CDR1 SEHNR, CDR2 FQNEAQ (reference sequence). The CDR3 length is 14 residues. V trimming: 5 bases; J trimming: 10 bases; junction bases outside the gene matches: 9. In DNA, the CDR3 is TGTGCCAGCAGCCACCGGGACAGGGTTCTCGAGCAGTTCTTC. It specifies CASSHRDRVLEQFF.

Concerning this clonotype itself: With a much larger clone just one base away, this may be a read error. The chain joins TRBV28 to TRBJ1-6; TRBD1 matches 7 bases. V shed 6 bases, J shed 6 bases, and the junction held 8 bases outside the gene matches. Germline CDR1 MDHEN, CDR2 SYDVKM. The CDR3 has 15 amino acids. CDR3 nucleotides: TGTGCCAGCAGCTCGACAGGGACCTTTAATTCACCCCTCCACTTT. It specifies CASSSTGTFNSPLHF.

The CDR3 coding sequence is TGTGCCAGCAGCTTAACCCCGGGACGACGCACAGATACGCAGTATTTT. It codes for CASSLTPGRRTDTQYF. V is TRBV7-9 and J is TRBJ2-3; D could derive from TRBD1 or TRBD2 (5 bases each). Germline V gives CDR1 SEHNR, CDR2 FQNEAQ (reference sequence). The CDR3 is 16 residues long. The V gene lost 2 bases and the J gene lost 1 base, with 13 bases spanning the gap.

A word on this clonotype: A junction end diverges from the germline sequence, so it may reflect a read error. This rearrangement joins TRBV6-2 or TRBV6-3 to TRBJ2-7; D is possibly TRBD2 (5 bases). The CDR3 consists of 14 residues. The germline CDR1 and CDR2 sequences are MNHEY and SVGEGT. This CDR3 is CASTDGRDPYGQYF. The CDR3 DNA reads TGTGCCAGCACGGACGGCCGGGATCCCTACGGGCAGTACTTC.

A remark on this clonotype: Being one base from a much bigger clone, this may be a read error. V is TRBV7-8 and J is TRBJ1-1; no firm D call. The germline CDR1 and CDR2 sequences are SGHVS and FQNEAQ. The CDR3 totals 14 residues. Trimming cost V 1 base and J 3 bases, with 9 bases left between them. CDR3 coding DNA: TGTGCCAGCAGCTTAGAAGTGTCGGACACTGAAGCTTTCTTT. Amino acid sequence: CASSLEVSDTEAFF.

This chain links TRBV19 with TRBJ2-1, with 9 bases fitting TRBD2. The CDR3 consists of 15 residues. CDR1 is LNHDA, CDR2 SQIVND, per germline (reference sequence). V was clipped by 6 bases and J by 4 bases; unmatched bases: 7. The CDR3 region has the DNA TGTGCCAGTAGCCTGACTAGCGGTCCTTACAATGAGCAGTTCTTC. It is translated as CASSLTSGPYNEQFF.

This chain uses TRBV20-1 with TRBJ2-7, with 7 bases matching TRBD1. The germline V gene has CDR1 DFQATT and CDR2 SNEGSKA (reference sequence). The CDR3 is made up of 14 amino acids. V lost 5 bases to trimming and J lost 6 bases; unmatched junction nucleotides: 13. The CDR3 sequence is CSAVNRDRTLEQYF. The CDR3 coding sequence is TGCAGTGCTGTTAACAGGGACAGAACTCTCGAGCAGTACTTC.

Concerning this clonotype: One end of the junction is discordant with germline, which a read error may explain. V is TRBV7-2 and J is TRBJ2-1; D not resolved. CDR1 SGHTA and CDR2 FQGNSA come from the germline V gene. The CDR3 covers 13 residues. CDR3 nucleotide sequence: TGTGCCAGCAGCTCTCTAGGGTACAATGAGCGGTTCTTC. Translated: CASSSLGYNERFF.

Points on this clonotype: Relative to the germline gene, one junction end is altered; a read error may explain this. The CDR3 DNA reads as TGTGCCAGCAGTCCCGGGACAATCTACGAGCGGTACTTC. Translation gives CASSPGTIYERYF. V gene TRBV12-3 or TRBV12-4 combines with J gene TRBJ2-7; D might be TRBD1 (6 bases). This CDR3 spans 13 amino acids.

The V and J genes are TRBV12-3 or TRBV12-4 and TRBJ1-1, with D maybe TRBD1 (6 bases). CDR3 size: 14 residues. Trimming shortened V by 5 bases and J by 9 bases, and 19 bases separated the two germline ends. CDR3 sequence: CASSVPGRGAKAFF. Written as DNA, the CDR3 is TGTGCCAGCAGTGTCCCGGGACGGGGGGCAAAAGCTTTCTTT.

This clonotype has ten or more counts. J is TRBJ2-3 and V is TRBV7-9; D uncertain. The germline gives CDR1 SEHNR, CDR2 FQNEAQ (reference sequence). The CDR3 consists of 19 residues. The V gene lost 3 bases and the J gene lost 2 bases, with 24 bases spanning the gap. CDR3 amino acids: CASSFLSSASRPATDTQYF. In DNA form, the CDR3 reads TGTGCCAGCAGCTTCCTGAGCTCAGCGTCTCGACCCGCCACAGATACGCAGTATTTT.

There are a few counts of this clonotype. The chain joins TRBV28 to TRBJ2-2; D not resolved. The CDR3 covers 11 residues. Germline CDR1 reads MDHEN; CDR2 reads SYDVKM. Trimming took off 3 bases at V and 12 bases at J, with 8 bases between the two ends. CDR3 loop: CASSLRWQLFF. DNA of the CDR3: TGTGCCAGCAGTTTGCGGTGGCAGCTGTTTTTT.

For this clonotype: This sequence may be a read error, since a much larger clone differs from it by one base. The chain uses TRBV5-1 and TRBJ2-5; D possibly matches TRBD1 or TRBD2 (5 bases each). The CDR3 is 16 amino acids. The V gene's germline CDR1 is SGHRS and CDR2 YFSETQ. This CDR3 is CASCLGVSKGSETQYF. CDR3 DNA: TGCGCCAGCTGCTTGGGGGTATCAAAGGGGTCGGAGACCCAGTACTTC.